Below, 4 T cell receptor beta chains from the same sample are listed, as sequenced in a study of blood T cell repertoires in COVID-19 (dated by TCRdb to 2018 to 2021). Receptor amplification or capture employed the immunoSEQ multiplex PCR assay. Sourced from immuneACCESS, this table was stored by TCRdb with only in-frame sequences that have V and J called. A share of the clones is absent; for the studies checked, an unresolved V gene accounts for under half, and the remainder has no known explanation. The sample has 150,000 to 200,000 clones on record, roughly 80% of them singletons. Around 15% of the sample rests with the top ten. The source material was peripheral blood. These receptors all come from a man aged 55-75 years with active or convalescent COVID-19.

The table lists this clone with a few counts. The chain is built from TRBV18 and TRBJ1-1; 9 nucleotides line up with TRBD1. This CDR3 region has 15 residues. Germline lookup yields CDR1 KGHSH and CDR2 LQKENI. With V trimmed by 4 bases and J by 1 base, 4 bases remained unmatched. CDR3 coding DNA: TGTGCCAGCTCACTCCGACAGGGGGAGAACACTGAAGCTTTCTTT. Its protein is CASSLRQGENTEAFF. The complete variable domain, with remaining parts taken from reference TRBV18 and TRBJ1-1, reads NAGVMQNPRHLVRRRGQEARLRCSPMKGHSHVYWYRQLPEEGLKFMVYLQKENIIDESGMPKERFSAEFPKEGPSILRIQQVVRGDSAAYFCASSLRQGENTEAFFGQGTRLTVV.

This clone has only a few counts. The CDR3 region has the DNA TGTGCCAGCTCACCTTCCGACTATGAGCAGTTCTTC. Its translation is CASSPSDYEQFF. The V gene is TRBV18, the J gene TRBJ2-1; no definite D call. This CDR3 comprises 12 residues. With 3 bases removed from V and 8 bases from J, the gap between germline ends came to 8 bases. Germline CDR1 reads KGHSH; CDR2 reads LQKENI. Based on the CDR3 plus reference TRBV18 and TRBJ2-1, the full variable domain is NAGVMQNPRHLVRRRGQEARLRCSPMKGHSHVYWYRQLPEEGLKFMVYLQKENIIDESGMPKERFSAEFPKEGPSILRIQQVVRGDSAAYFCASSPSDYEQFFGPGTRLTVL.

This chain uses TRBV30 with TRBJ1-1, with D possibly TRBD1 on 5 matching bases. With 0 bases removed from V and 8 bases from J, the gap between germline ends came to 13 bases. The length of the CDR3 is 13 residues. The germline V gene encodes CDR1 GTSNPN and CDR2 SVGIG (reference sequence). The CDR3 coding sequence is TGTGCCTGGAGTGTACGCGGGGGAGCCGAAGCTTTCTTT. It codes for CAWSVRGGAEAFF.

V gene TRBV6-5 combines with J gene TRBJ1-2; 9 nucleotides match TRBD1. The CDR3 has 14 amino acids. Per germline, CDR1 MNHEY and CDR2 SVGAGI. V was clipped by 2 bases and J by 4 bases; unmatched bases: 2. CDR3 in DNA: TGTGCCAGCAGTTACGGGACAGGGTTCTATGGCTACACCTTC. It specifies CASSYGTGFYGYTF.